This T cell receptor (beta chain) is from a study of metastatic and nonmetastatic thyroid tumors. This clone has more than one count but fewer than ten. The junction departs from germline at one end; a sequencing error may be responsible. TCRdb re-called the PCR reads with MiXCR. The sample gives roughly 46,000 clones, around 23% of which show up once; 3.4% is in the top ten. Each patient went into thyroid surgery without having received any treatment. The source is a male donor with papillary thyroid cancer or a benign thyroid nodule (not recorded which). Some clones in this sample may be carry-over from other donors' samples. Specimen: blood.

Written as DNA, the CDR3 is TGTGCCAGCGGGGAGGTTTCGGACACCGGGGATCTGTTTTTT. It yields the protein CASGEVSDTGDLFF. V and J are TRBV6-4 and TRBJ2-2; D possibly corresponds to TRBD2 (6 bases). The CDR3 loop spans 14 amino acids. CDR1 and CDR2 (germline): MRHNA, SNTAGT.